The 21 T cell receptor beta chains listed next were all sequenced from one sample in a study of CD8 T cells in ankylosing spondylitis. TCRdb re-called the 5' RACE reads through MiXCR, storing one row per CDR3 protein. Of about 69,000 distinct CDR3 sequences listed, about 5.4% were seen once; the top ten hold around 2.2%. Sequencing used blood, either unsorted or a sorted T cell fraction (not recorded which). The receptors come from a male donor with ankylosing spondylitis or in good health (not recorded which).

This clonotype was recorded at least ten times. This chain links TRBV7-8 with TRBJ1-5; D gene uncertain. The V end was cut by 8 bases, the J end by 2 bases, with 13 bases between. The CDR3 totals 14 residues. Germline V gene sequence: CDR1 SGHVS, CDR2 FQNEAQ. CDR3 bases: TGTGCCAGCTCTCCTGAGGAAGGCAATCAGCCCCAGCATTTT. Encoded protein: CASSPEEGNQPQHF.

Ten or more counts support this clonotype. V is TRBV7-2 and J is TRBJ1-1; D uncertain. The ends were cut back, 6 bases at V and 3 bases at J, with 11 bases in the middle. CDR3 length equals 13 residues. The germline gives CDR1 SGHTA, CDR2 FQGNSA. The CDR3 nucleotides are TGTGCCAGCAGGCCCCCGGCGTACACTGAAGCTTTCTTT. Amino acids: CASRPPAYTEAFF. Full variable domain (remainder filled in from reference TRBV7-2 and TRBJ1-1): GAGVSQSPSNKVTEKGKDVELRCDPISGHTALYWYRQSLGQGLEFLIYFQGNSAPDKSGLPSDRFSAERTGGSVSTLTIQRTQQEDSAVYLCASRPPAYTEAFFGQGTRLTVV.

There are many counts of this clonotype. The chain joins TRBV9 to TRBJ2-1, with D unclear. CDR3 length: 13 residues. Germline CDR1 is SGDLS and CDR2 is YYNGEE. The germline V and J ends were trimmed by 0 bases and 8 bases, with 9 bases remaining between them. CDR3 region: CASSVAGVHEQFF. The DNA of the CDR3 is TGTGCCAGCAGCGTAGCTGGAGTGCATGAGCAGTTCTTC.

This clonotype showed up many times. V gene TRBV7-2 combines with J gene TRBJ2-5; weak D call: TRBD2 (7 bases). Germline-derived CDR1 and CDR2 are SGHTA and FQGNSA. The CDR3 loop spans 14 amino acids. Trimming cost V 5 bases and J 5 bases, with 15 bases left between them. For the CDR3, the DNA is TGTGCCAGCAGCCAAGGGGGGGCCCAGGAGACCCAGTACTTC. Its protein product is CASSQGGAQETQYF.

This clonotype was picked up many times. This chain connects TRBV12-3 or TRBV12-4 to TRBJ1-1; a weak D match, TRBD1 (6 bases). Trimming left V 8 bases short and J 5 bases short, with 12 bases between. There are 12 residues in the CDR3. CDR3 loop: CASQGTRTEAFF. In DNA form, the CDR3 reads TGTGCCAGCCAGGGGACGCGGACTGAAGCTTTCTTT.

This clonotype was found many times. The V call is TRBV7-9, the J call TRBJ2-3; 10 bases align to TRBD1. V shed 5 bases and J 10 bases; nucleotides not matched to a gene: 9. Germline CDR1 and CDR2: SEHNR and FQNEAQ (reference sequence). This CDR3 region has 14 residues. This CDR3 is CASSQGTGERPQYF. In DNA, the CDR3 is TGTGCCAGCAGCCAAGGGACAGGGGAAAGACCGCAGTATTTT.

This clonotype has ten or more counts. The chain has TRBV29-1 and TRBJ2-1; D is unclear. Germline CDR1 reads SQVTM; CDR2 reads ANQGSEA. The length of the CDR3 is 14 residues. The ends were cut back, 4 bases at V and 7 bases at J, with 17 bases in the middle. CDR3 bases: TGCAGCGTTGTTATCGGTGGGCTTGGGAATGAGCAGTTCTTC. The encoded protein is CSVVIGGLGNEQFF.

There are many counts of this clonotype. The chain is built from TRBV10-2 and TRBJ2-7; no clear D. V dropped 8 bases and J dropped 0 bases, with 11 bases sitting between them. The CDR3 is made up of 13 amino acids. Per germline, CDR1 WSHSY and CDR2 SAAADI. CDR3 sequence: CASPWDDSYEQYF. CDR3 in DNA: TGCGCCAGCCCTTGGGATGACTCCTACGAGCAGTACTTC.

This clonotype was observed many times. The chain uses TRBV3-1 and TRBJ2-7; tentative D call: TRBD2 (6 bases). CDR1 LGHDT and CDR2 YNNKEL come from the germline V gene (reference sequence). The CDR3 runs to 15 residues. V was clipped by 4 bases and J by 3 bases, with 16 bases between them. This CDR3 is CASSPFGTQGYEQYF. CDR3 nucleotides: TGTGCCAGCAGCCCTTTTGGGACTCAGGGCTACGAGCAGTACTTC.

This clonotype was counted many times. The gene calls are TRBV20-1 and TRBJ2-5; D is unresolved. Between the trimmed V and J ends, which lost 6 bases and 3 bases, there was a span of 5 bases. Germline values: CDR1 DFQATT, CDR2 SNEGSKA (reference sequence). The CDR3 covers 10 residues. CDR3 bases: TGCAGTGCCCACGAAGAGACCCAGTACTTC. Its protein is CSAHEETQYF.

This clonotype has ten or more counts. The rearrangement links TRBV28 to TRBJ2-1, with TRBD1 matching over 9 bases. With V trimmed by 6 bases and J by 9 bases, 21 bases remained unmatched. The CDR3 runs 18 residues. Germline V CDR1 and CDR2: MDHEN, SYDVKM. The DNA for the CDR3 is TGTGCCAGCAGGCCATCGATCCGCTCCGGGACAGGGTTTTCTGAGCAGTTCTTC. Protein product: CASRPSIRSGTGFSEQFF.

This clonotype came up many times. The chain recombines TRBV14 with TRBJ1-1; tentatively, D is TRBD1 (5 bases). The V end lost 4 bases, the J end lost 4 bases, and 10 bases lay between the germline ends. Germline V CDR1 and CDR2: SGHDN, FVKESK. The CDR3 is 13 amino acids. The CDR3 DNA reads TGTGCCAGCAGCCTCGGGACCCTCACTGAAGCTTTCTTT. Translating it yields CASSLGTLTEAFF. Using reference TRBV14 and TRBJ1-1 for the parts outside the CDR3, the full variable domain is EAGVTQFPSHSVIEKGQTVTLRCDPISGHDNLYWYRRVMGKEIKFLLHFVKESKQDESGMPNNRFLAERTGGTYSTLKVQPAELEDSGVYFCASSLGTLTEAFFGQGTRLTVV.

This clonotype has a count of ten or more. The rearrangement links TRBV5-1 to TRBJ2-7; 11 nucleotides line up with TRBD2. V was clipped by 3 bases and J by 3 bases; unmatched bases: 5. This CDR3 has 15 residues. Per germline, CDR1 SGHRS and CDR2 YFSETQ. CDR3 residues: CASSSGTSGLYEQYF. The CDR3 DNA reads as TGCGCCAGCAGCTCCGGGACTAGCGGCCTCTACGAGCAGTACTTC.

Comments on this clonotype: Relative to the germline gene, one junction end is altered; a read error may explain this. CDR3 protein: CASTQGVGGQSIGELFF. The CDR3, as DNA: TGTGCCAGCACCCAAGGAGTTGGCGGACAGAGTATCGGGGAGCTGTTTTTT. The V call is TRBV3-1, the J call TRBJ2-2; a weak D match, TRBD1 (6 bases). CDR3 length: 17 residues. CDR1 and CDR2 (germline): LGHDT, YNNKEL (reference sequence).

This clonotype was counted ten times or more. The chain joins TRBV20-1 to TRBJ2-7; no firm D call. This CDR3 is 14 amino acids long. The germline CDR1 and CDR2 sequences are DFQATT and SNEGSKA (reference sequence). V dropped 0 bases and J dropped 1 base, with 10 bases sitting between them. The CDR3 loop is CSARDAQRSYEQYF. CDR3 DNA: TGCAGTGCTAGAGATGCACAGAGATCCTACGAGCAGTACTTC.

This clonotype was detected only a few times. The chain joins TRBV7-3 to TRBJ2-3; 8 bases agree with TRBD2. Per germline, CDR1 SGHTA and CDR2 FQGTGA. The length of the CDR3 is 16 residues. V shed 5 bases and J 4 bases; nucleotides not matched to a gene: 11. CDR3 sequence: CASSRVGGLGADTQYF. The DNA for the CDR3 is TGTGCCAGCAGCCGCGTGGGGGGACTAGGTGCAGATACGCAGTATTTT.

In its sample, this clonotype was seen once. The chain couples TRBV5-5 to TRBJ2-5; 9 bases are shared with TRBD2. Germline V gene data show CDR1 as SGHKS and CDR2 as YYEKEE (reference sequence). The length of the CDR3 is 18 residues. V dropped 1 base and J dropped 2; count of bases not matched to a gene: 12. CDR3 DNA: TGTGCCAGCAGCTTGAATGAATGTCATAGCGGGGGACAAGAGACCCAGTACTTC. Its translation: CASSLNECHSGGQETQYF.

This clonotype has a count of ten or more. V usage is TRBV9 and J usage is TRBJ1-2; a weak D match, TRBD1 (5 bases). V lost 4 bases, J lost 9 bases, and 19 bases lay in between. This CDR3 is 14 amino acids long. Germline assignment: CDR1 SGDLS and CDR2 YYNGEE. Here the CDR3 DNA reads TGTGCCAGCAGCTCATCCAGGGAAGGGAGTAGCTACACCTTC. Its translation is CASSSSREGSSYTF.

This clonotype was observed many times. The chain couples TRBV11-3 to TRBJ2-7; a possible D gene is TRBD1 (5 bases). The CDR3 contains 13 residues. The V gene lost 3 bases and the J gene lost 5 bases, with 11 bases spanning the gap. CDR1 and CDR2 from the germline V gene are SGHNT and YENEEA. The CDR3 reads CASSFAGSNEQYF. The CDR3 region has the DNA TGTGCCAGCAGCTTTGCAGGGTCCAACGAGCAGTACTTC.

This clonotype was detected many times. The V gene is TRBV5-4, the J gene TRBJ1-4; 9 bases fit TRBD1. This CDR3 region has 14 residues. V lost 4 bases to trimming and J lost 8 bases; unmatched junction nucleotides: 6. Germline V gene sequence: CDR1 SGHNT, CDR2 YYREEE (reference sequence). This CDR3 reads CASSLGTGREKLFF. The DNA for the CDR3 is TGTGCCAGCAGCCTCGGGACAGGGAGGGAAAAACTGTTTTTT.

This clonotype occurred many times. The chain has TRBV4-3 and TRBJ2-5; D remains unclear. CDR1 is LGHNA and CDR2 is YSLEER in the germline V gene. This CDR3 contains 13 residues. Trimming stripped 1 base from V and 4 bases from J, with 7 bases between. Here the CDR3 reads CASSQGRGETQYF. The CDR3 DNA reads TGCGCCAGCAGCCAAGGTCGCGGAGAGACCCAGTACTTC.